This T cell receptor beta chain is from a study of CD8+ T cells in alopecia areata. V dropped 4 bases and J dropped 4 bases, with 10 bases sitting between them. The CDR3 runs to 13 residues. Germline CDR1 is MNHEY and CDR2 is SMNVEV (reference sequence). cDNA reverse transcribed from extracted RNA served as the sequencing template. Assay: immunoSEQ multiplex PCR; the TCRdb copy retains only in-frame clones and omits some. In the table there are hundreds of thousands of clones, roughly 64% of which are singletons. Treatment specified: oral pan-JAK inhibitor, 5-10 mg twice daily. The V gene is TRBV27, the J gene TRBJ1-2, with D possibly matching TRBD1 (5 bases). This sequence was found in a human donor with alopecia areata. The sample consisted of CD4+ T cells sorted from blood, taken at week 24, from a patient treated with tofacitinib. CDR3 DNA sequence: TGTGCCAGCAGTTCCAGGGTTGGCTATGGCTACACCTTC. This sequence encodes CASSSRVGYGYTF.